This TCR beta chain was recorded in a study of a mutant IDH1 vaccine in newly diagnosed glioma (dated by TCRdb to the early 2020s). Concerning the study at large: In the chemotherapy-containing groups, vaccination started alongside temozolomide cycles, whereas in patients who had radiotherapy alone it started 4-6 weeks after radiotherapy. For exploratory analyses, longitudinal TCRB deep sequencing was carried out in approximately 25 treated patients wherever samples were available. Of the 30 to 35 treated patients, 62.5% were male and around 40% were female, and a mean age of 40.4 years was recorded. Visit V12 was the week-35 safety follow-up and visit V13 was the week-47 end of study. Six visits were used for peripheral blood collection: V03 (baseline), V05, V07, V10, V12 and V13. Before enrollment, most patients had been given radiochemotherapy with temozolomide as standard therapy, while the rest had received either radiotherapy alone or temozolomide alone.

As to this clone: Its antigen is not yet known. One base away there is no much larger clone; base qualities are not given.

Library preparation employed the immunoSEQ multiplex PCR assay. Rearranged TCR beta chain sequences were amplified with the hsTCRB Kit following the manufacturer's protocol. An Illumina MiSeq was used to sequence the TCRB libraries. Per the source publication's procedure: The kit vendor's proprietary platform handled demultiplexing, trimming and gene mapping. This is the immuneACCESS table as TCRdb keeps it, with only in-frame sequences that have V and J called. A part of the clones is gone; compared with another copy, unresolved V genes explain less than half, and the rest is unexplained. V, J and clone size are taken as reported in that table, and D and trimming were inferred from the DNA itself. The sample records approximately 60,000 clones, roughly 80% of which are singletons. The biggest ten clones account for approximately 3.4% of the sample. General findings and caveats noted by the study authors: PBMC samples for TCRB deep sequencing were selected based on availability. Pseudoprogression seemed to be unrelated to changes in the top peripheral T cell clonotypes found by TCRB sequencing. Vaccine-induced immune responses across multiple MHC alleles were detected in roughly 94% of patients. The authors noted that analyses of patient blood samples could not be reproduced because of sample limitations.

Taken from the germline V gene, the CDR1 and CDR2 loops are SGHTA and FQGNSA. The junction shows trimming of 2 bases on V and 4 bases on J, plus 8 bases between the germline ends. The CDR3 runs 13 residues from the cysteine to the phenylalanine. Only the CDR3 DNA is retained, 39 bases long and in frame from the first base. The sample's time point label is to be understood as: week 47, end of study. Each vaccine dose was 300 ug of a 20-mer mutant IDH1 peptide in Montanide, given subcutaneously with topical imiquimod. Eight vaccinations were administered to patients in weeks 1, 3, 5, 7, 11, 15, 19 and 23, corresponding to visits V03 through V10. All donors had newly diagnosed IDH1-mutant astrocytomas of WHO grade 3 or 4 that showed loss of nuclear ATRX. The samples were drawn from NOA16, a multicentre, single-arm, open-label phase I trial in Germany that tested a mutant IDH1 peptide vaccine in humans for the first time. Genomic DNA for TCRB sequencing was extracted from EDTA blood using the DNeasy Blood and Tissue Kit.

The source is a woman aged 45-60 years with glioma. The rearrangement combines TRBV7-2 with TRBJ1-1, with the identity of the D gene unclear. The sequencing here drew on PBMCs, taken from a glioma patient whose treatment included an IDH1 peptide vaccine. The CDR3 region has the sequence CASSLFDSTEAFF. The nucleotide sequence reads TGTGCCAGCAGCTTATTTGATAGCACTGAAGCTTTCTTT.